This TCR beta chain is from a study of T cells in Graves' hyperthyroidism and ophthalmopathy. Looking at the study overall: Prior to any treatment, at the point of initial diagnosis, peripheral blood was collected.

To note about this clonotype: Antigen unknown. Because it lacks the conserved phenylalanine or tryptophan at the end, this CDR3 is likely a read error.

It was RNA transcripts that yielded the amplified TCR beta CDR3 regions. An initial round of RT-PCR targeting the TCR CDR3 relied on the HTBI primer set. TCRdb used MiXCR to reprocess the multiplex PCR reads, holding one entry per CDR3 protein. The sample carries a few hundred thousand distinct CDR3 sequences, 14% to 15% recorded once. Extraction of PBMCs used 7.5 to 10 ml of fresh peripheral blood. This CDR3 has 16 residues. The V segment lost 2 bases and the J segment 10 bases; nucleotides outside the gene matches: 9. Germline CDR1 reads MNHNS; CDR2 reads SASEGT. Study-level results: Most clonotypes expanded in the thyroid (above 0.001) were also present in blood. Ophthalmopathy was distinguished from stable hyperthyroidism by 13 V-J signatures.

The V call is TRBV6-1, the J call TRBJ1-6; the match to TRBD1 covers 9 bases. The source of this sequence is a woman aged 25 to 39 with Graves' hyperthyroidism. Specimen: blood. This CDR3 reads CASSETPDRGRSPLHL. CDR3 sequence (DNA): TGTGCCAGCAGTGAAACGCCGGACAGGGGAAGATCACCCCTCCACCTT.